Listed here are 32 T cell receptor beta chains from one sample, sequenced in a study of naive and memory T cell subsets (TCRdb year 2017). Summary of the overall study and its limitations: A few larger clonotypes were present in naive repertoires, particularly the CD8 repertoires, and these clonotypes were possibly memory cells re-expressing CD45RA.

Their antigens remain unidentified. Libraries were constructed by UMI-ligation and nested PCR. For sequencing, an Illumina MiSeq was employed. An equimolar mix of two oligonucleotides covering both TRBC1 and TRBC2 was used as the beta constant-region primer. Four rounds of PCR were used to amplify ligated cDNA, with nested alpha and beta constant-region primers being used together with the SP2 primer. TCRdb handled the public reads itself, with Q25 trimming in fastp and clone calling in MiXCR, and kept productive beta chains. Merged by CDR3 protein, the rows form single entries marked with the most common genes and DNA. The sample table records approximately 150,000 distinct CDR3 sequences; 15% to 25% of these occur just once. 0.6% to 0.7% of the sample rests with the top ten. Specimen: naive CD8+ T cells from blood. The sample's cell subset or site label, in plain terms: naive T cells, CD45RA high CD27+. These receptors were collected from a human donor in good health.

V usage is TRBV6-5 and J usage is TRBJ2-1, with TRBD1 as a possible D gene (6 bases). CDR1 is MNHEY and CDR2 is SVGAGI in the germline V gene. The CDR3 totals 19 residues. The V end lost 2 bases, the J end lost 4 bases, and 24 bases lay between the germline ends. The CDR3: CASSYGRGENLGGYNEQFF. The DNA for the CDR3 is TGTGCCAGCAGTTACGGCAGAGGGGAGAACTTAGGGGGATACAATGAGCAGTTCTTC.

This clonotype was observed a few times. The chain joins TRBV2 to TRBJ2-1; D is unclear. The CDR3 has 12 amino acids. The germline gives CDR1 SNHLY, CDR2 FYNNEI. V was shortened by 5 bases and J by 8 bases, with 10 bases between the two germline ends. DNA for the CDR3: TGTGCCAGCAGTCCGGACCTGCATGAGCAGTTCTTC. Translated: CASSPDLHEQFF.

This clonotype came up many times. The chain recombines TRBV7-9 with TRBJ2-1; D gene uncertain. The CDR3 is 13 residues long. Per the germline V gene, CDR1 is SEHNR and CDR2 is FQNEAQ (reference sequence). Trimming left V 5 bases short and J 0 bases short, with 5 bases between. CDR3: CASSRDSYNEQFF. CDR3 bases: TGTGCCAGCAGCAGGGACTCCTACAATGAGCAGTTCTTC.

The chain recombines TRBV13 with TRBJ2-7, with D unclear. Germline V CDR1 and CDR2: PRHDT, FYEKMQ (reference sequence). CDR3 length: 13 amino acids. The germline V and J ends were trimmed by 2 bases and 2 bases, with 7 bases remaining between them. The CDR3 coding sequence is TGTGCCAGCAGCTTACGTCAGACCTACGAGCAGTACTTC. It yields the protein CASSLRQTYEQYF.

This clonotype has just a few counts. The chain joins TRBV20-1 to TRBJ2-3; 7 nucleotides align to TRBD2. CDR3 length equals 13 residues. Germline V lookup: CDR1 DFQATT, CDR2 SNEGSKA (reference sequence). V gave up 3 bases and J gave up 6 bases; unmatched junction bases: 6. In DNA form, the CDR3 reads TGCAGTGCTAGTGGGGGGGACCTGGATACGCAGTATTTT. Protein: CSASGGDLDTQYF.

A few counts support this clonotype. V gene TRBV2 combines with J gene TRBJ2-1; TRBD2 matches at 9 bases. The CDR3 length is 14 residues. Germline trimming cut 8 bases from V and 4 bases from J; bases unmatched to any gene: 6. Germline V gene data show CDR1 as SNHLY and CDR2 as FYNNEI. This CDR3 reads CASFPTSGYNEQFF. The CDR3 bases are TGTGCCAGCTTTCCGACTAGCGGTTACAATGAGCAGTTCTTC.

This clonotype was found a few times. The CDR3 is CASSLGQPGGGSYNSPLHF. The CDR3 DNA reads as TGTGCCAGCAGCCTGGGACAGCCCGGGGGGGGCTCCTATAATTCACCCCTCCACTTT. The V and J genes are TRBV28 and TRBJ1-6; TRBD1 matches at 7 bases. Germline CDR1 reads MDHEN; CDR2 reads SYDVKM. V was pared by 6 bases and J by 0 bases, with 14 bases of the junction left unmatched. This CDR3 comprises 19 residues.

The chain recombines TRBV27 with TRBJ2-1; TRBD2 is a possible D gene (7 bases). V was trimmed by 6 bases and J by 3 bases, leaving 15 bases between them. Per germline, CDR1 MNHEY and CDR2 SMNVEV (reference sequence). CDR3 length: 15 residues. This chain's CDR3 is CASSPRGGNYNEQFF. In nucleotides, the CDR3 is TGTGCCAGCAGCCCAAGGGGGGGCAACTACAATGAGCAGTTCTTC.

The chain has TRBV2 and TRBJ2-1; D not certain. Trimming stripped 10 bases from V and 0 bases from J, with 19 bases between. The CDR3 loop spans 16 amino acids. Per germline, CDR1 SNHLY and CDR2 FYNNEI. The CDR3 sequence: CATRTPGHSSYNEQFF. CDR3 coding DNA: TGTGCCACCAGGACCCCCGGTCACAGCTCCTACAATGAGCAGTTCTTC.

The V call is TRBV5-4, the J call TRBJ1-2; 7 nucleotides line up with TRBD1. The CDR3 sequence is 13 residues long. With 4 bases clipped from V and 4 bases from J, the junction kept 4 bases outside the gene matches. The germline V gene has CDR1 SGHNT and CDR2 YYREEE (reference sequence). The CDR3 here is CASSLQGIYGYTF. CDR3 in DNA: TGTGCCAGCAGCCTACAGGGGATCTATGGCTACACCTTC.

J is TRBJ1-3 and V is TRBV7-3; D remains ambiguous. CDR3 length: 13 amino acids. Germline V CDR1 and CDR2: SGHTA, FQGTGA. V lost 5 bases, J lost 4 bases, and 9 bases lay in between. CDR3: CASSRTGGNTIYF. CDR3 bases: TGTGCCAGCAGCCGTACGGGAGGAAACACCATATATTTT.

This clonotype was detected only a few times. This chain joins TRBV12-3 or TRBV12-4 and TRBJ2-5; D might be TRBD1 (5 bases). The V gene lost 1 base and the J gene lost 0 bases, with 6 bases spanning the gap. The CDR3 contains 14 residues. The DNA for the CDR3 is TGTGCCAGCAGTTTAGACAGGTACCAAGAGACCCAGTACTTC. Residues: CASSLDRYQETQYF.

CDR3 DNA: TGCAGCGTTGTGAGCGCACCCTATGGCTACACCTTC. Translating gives CSVVSAPYGYTF. V gene TRBV29-1 combines with J gene TRBJ1-2; D gene uncertain. Trimming stripped 4 bases from V and 4 bases from J, with 10 bases between. Germline assignment: CDR1 SQVTM and CDR2 ANQGSEA. The CDR3 covers 12 residues.

This clonotype occurred a few times. The V and J genes are TRBV28 and TRBJ2-2; 9 positions match TRBD1. Trimming cost V 5 bases and J 5 bases; bases outside gene matches: 12. CDR3 length: 17 amino acids. Germline lookup yields CDR1 MDHEN and CDR2 SYDVKM. The CDR3 DNA follows: TGTGCCAGCAGTGCTCTCCCGGGACAGGGACGGACCGGGGAGCTGTTTTTT. Amino acid sequence: CASSALPGQGRTGELFF.

In this sample, this clonotype turned up a few times. The genes are TRBV6-1 and TRBJ2-3; a weak D match, TRBD1 (6 bases). The V end was cut by 3 bases, the J end by 1 base, with 14 bases between. Germline CDR1 and CDR2: MNHNS and SASEGT. This CDR3 contains 16 residues. As DNA, the CDR3 is TGTGCCAGCAGTGAGGGGCAGGGGTTCGGCACAGATACGCAGTATTTT. It codes for CASSEGQGFGTDTQYF.

On this clonotype: Sequence at one end of the junction differs from germline and may be a read error. The V gene is TRBV19, the J gene TRBJ1-2; D is possibly TRBD1 (5 bases). Germline CDR1 reads LNHDA; CDR2 reads SQIVND (reference sequence). This CDR3 comprises 14 residues. CDR3 coding DNA: TGTGCCAGTAGTATCGAGTGGGGACCTTATGACTACACCTTC. Its translation: CASSIEWGPYDYTF.

V usage is TRBV28 and J usage is TRBJ2-7; the match to TRBD2 covers 11 bases. Trimming took 7 bases from V and 7 from J; bases not matched to a gene: 9. CDR3 length: 14 amino acids. CDR1 is MDHEN, CDR2 SYDVKM, per germline. CDR3 DNA: TGTGCCAGCACCTTAGCGGGAGGGCCGGGAGAGCAGTACTTC. Amino acid sequence: CASTLAGGPGEQYF.

This clonotype has more than one count but fewer than ten. The chain links TRBV7-9 to TRBJ1-1; 7 nucleotides agree with TRBD1. Germline-derived CDR1 and CDR2 are SEHNR and FQNEAQ (reference sequence). The CDR3 contains 13 residues. Unmatched junction bases numbered 5, after V lost 7 bases and J lost 3 bases. CDR3 nucleotide sequence: TGTGCCAGCACCGGGACAGCTGACACTGAAGCTTTCTTT. Translating gives CASTGTADTEAFF. Together with reference TRBV7-9 and TRBJ1-1, the CDR3 gives the full variable domain: DTGVSQNPRHKITKRGQNVTFRCDPISEHNRLYWYRQTLGQGPEFLTYFQNEAQLEKSRLLSDRFSAERPKGSFSTLEIQRTEQGDSAMYLCASTGTADTEAFFGQGTRLTVV.

This clonotype was counted between two and nine times. The chain links TRBV15 to TRBJ2-1, with a tentative D call TRBD2 (7 bases). The V gene's germline CDR1 is LNHNV and CDR2 YYDKDF (reference sequence). V was pared by 6 bases and J by 7 bases, with 19 bases between. This CDR3 spans 15 amino acids. The CDR3 nucleotides read TGTGCCACCAGGGTTGACCGGGGGGCGGGGAATGAGCAGTTCTTC. Protein product: CATRVDRGAGNEQFF.

This chain joins TRBV29-1 and TRBJ2-7; 8 bases are shared with TRBD2. Per germline, CDR1 SQVTM and CDR2 ANQGSEA. With V trimmed by 6 bases and J by 2 bases, 12 bases remained unmatched. The length of the CDR3 is 15 residues. The CDR3 region is CSVPLSGSPPYEQYF. The CDR3 DNA follows: TGCAGCGTCCCTTTGAGCGGGAGCCCACCCTACGAGCAGTACTTC.

This clonotype was counted only a few times. The chain has TRBV6-5 and TRBJ2-3, with TRBD2 matching over 10 bases. This CDR3 contains 16 residues. Germline CDR1 is MNHEY and CDR2 is SVGAGI. Unmatched junction bases numbered 10, after V lost 6 bases and J lost 4 bases. CDR3 nucleotides: TGTGCCAGCAGGCCCCCGGGACTAGCGTGGGCAGATACGCAGTATTTT. It translates to CASRPPGLAWADTQYF.

The table lists this clonotype with a few counts. V is TRBV29-1 and J is TRBJ2-5, with D tentatively TRBD1 or TRBD2 (5 bases each). Germline CDR1 SQVTM, CDR2 ANQGSEA. V shed 0 bases and J shed 13 bases, with 15 bases lying between them. The CDR3 extends over 12 amino acids. Here the CDR3 reads CSVEDRDPSRYF. In nucleotides, the CDR3 is TGCAGCGTTGAAGATCGGGACCCGTCCAGGTACTTC.

This clonotype showed up just a few times. CDR3 sequence (DNA): TGTGCCAGCAGCCTCTATGGAGGGTTAAACATTCAGTACTTC. It translates to CASSLYGGLNIQYF. The chain employs TRBV7-8 and TRBJ2-4, with D perhaps TRBD2 (6 bases). With 5 bases removed from V and 6 bases from J, the gap between germline ends came to 14 bases. Looked up from germline, CDR1 is SGHVS and CDR2 is FQNEAQ. The CDR3 covers 14 residues.

The V and J genes are TRBV7-6 and TRBJ1-1, with D tentatively TRBD1 (5 bases). This CDR3 is built from 17 residues. Germline V gives CDR1 SGHVS, CDR2 FNYEAQ. V lost 4 bases and J 6 bases, leaving 24 bases between the germline ends. CDR3 amino acids: CASSSKRDPVKHAEAFF. CDR3 DNA sequence: TGTGCCAGCAGCTCTAAACGGGACCCAGTAAAACACGCTGAAGCTTTCTTT.

This sequence joins TRBV27 and TRBJ2-1, with TRBD1 identical over 7 bases. Looked up from germline, CDR1 is MNHEY and CDR2 is SMNVEV (reference sequence). V lost 7 bases and J lost 7; bases outside the gene matches: 10. CDR3 length equals 14 residues. The CDR3 loop is CASMRDSGLNEQFF. The CDR3 coding sequence is TGTGCCAGCATGAGGGACAGTGGTTTGAATGAGCAGTTCTTC.

The chain carries TRBV30 and TRBJ2-2, with D possibly matching TRBD1 (5 bases). V lost 0 bases and J 5 bases, leaving 7 bases between the germline ends. The CDR3 is 13 residues long. The germline V gene has CDR1 GTSNPN and CDR2 SVGIG (reference sequence). CDR3: CAWSVRDTGELFF. In nucleotides, the CDR3 is TGTGCCTGGAGTGTCAGGGATACCGGGGAGCTGTTTTTT.

This clonotype was found a few times. The chain is built from TRBV6-1 and TRBJ1-2; 8 bases agree with TRBD1. The CDR3 has 14 residues. The germline V gene has CDR1 MNHNS and CDR2 SASEGT. The ends lost 7 bases at V and 5 bases at J; junction bases unmatched: 9. CDR3 loop: CASTGQGPWYGYTF. The CDR3 DNA sequence: TGTGCCAGCACTGGACAGGGCCCTTGGTATGGCTACACCTTC.

This clonotype was seen a few times. The chain carries TRBV28 and TRBJ2-3; weak D call: TRBD1 (5 bases). The CDR3 contains 15 residues. The germline V gene has CDR1 MDHEN and CDR2 SYDVKM. With 3 bases removed from V and 1 base from J, the gap between germline ends came to 11 bases. The DNA of the CDR3 is TGTGCCAGCAGTTTCAGTCAGGGTGGCACAGATACGCAGTATTTT. As protein: CASSFSQGGTDTQYF.

The rearrangement uses TRBV6-6 and TRBJ2-2; no reliable D call. CDR3 length: 12 residues. Looked up from germline, CDR1 is MNHNY and CDR2 is SVGAGI (reference sequence). V dropped 0 bases and J dropped 7 bases, with 3 bases sitting between them. In nucleotides, the CDR3 is TGTGCCAGCAGTTACTCGATCGGGGAGCTGTTTTTT. Its protein product is CASSYSIGELFF.

This clonotype was picked up a small number of times. This chain connects TRBV4-2 to TRBJ2-7; 11 positions match TRBD2. Germline trimming cut 3 bases from V and 3 bases from J; bases unmatched to any gene: 4. The CDR3 covers 15 residues. The germline V gene encodes CDR1 LGHNA and CDR2 YNFKEQ. The CDR3 loop is CASSQAGTSGYEQYF. Written as DNA, the CDR3 is TGTGCCAGCAGCCAGGCCGGGACTAGCGGCTACGAGCAGTACTTC.

The sample holds a few counts of this clonotype. The V and J genes are TRBV28 and TRBJ2-7, with a possible D match to TRBD1 (5 bases). The germline V and J ends were trimmed by 4 bases and 6 bases, with 16 bases remaining between them. The CDR3 sequence is 14 residues long. The germline CDR1 and CDR2 sequences are MDHEN and SYDVKM. The CDR3 DNA sequence: TGTGCCAGCAGTTCCCAGGGTTCTCCTCCCGAGCAGTACTTC. As protein: CASSSQGSPPEQYF.

The chain carries TRBV6-1 and TRBJ2-1, with 11 bases fitting TRBD2. The ends lost 4 bases at V and 5 bases at J; junction bases unmatched: 7. Per the germline V gene, CDR1 is MNHNS and CDR2 is SASEGT. The CDR3 covers 16 residues. CDR3 sequence reads: CASSGTSGLKNNEQFF. The CDR3 DNA reads as TGTGCCAGCAGTGGGACTAGCGGGTTGAAGAACAATGAGCAGTTCTTC.